One and the same sample provided the 5 T cell receptor beta chains below, sequenced in a study of blood T cell repertoires in COVID-19. The method was immunoSEQ multiplex PCR; TCRdb's version includes in-frame clones alone and lacks a portion of them. The table includes about 180,000 clones, roughly 77% detected once. Sequencing was carried out using peripheral blood. Source of these receptors: a man in his 70s with active or convalescent COVID-19.

The CDR3 DNA sequence: TGTGCCAGCAGCTTAGGAGGTGAAGAGACCCAGTACTTC. It specifies CASSLGGEETQYF. The chain employs TRBV11-3 and TRBJ2-5, with D hard to call. Between the trimmed V and J ends, which lost 1 base and 3 bases, there was a span of 6 bases. Germline V CDR1 and CDR2: SGHNT, YENEEA. The CDR3 is made up of 13 amino acids. Using reference TRBV11-3 and TRBJ2-5 for the parts outside the CDR3, the full variable domain is EAGVVQSPRYKIIEKKQPVAFWCNPISGHNTLYWYLQNLGQGPELLIRYENEEAVDDSQLPKDRFSAERLKGVDSTLKIQPAELGDSAVYLCASSLGGEETQYFGPGTRLLVL.

The chain employs TRBV2 and TRBJ2-5; TRBD2 is a possible D gene (7 bases). The J call may be mistaken, given a closer DNA end match to TRBJ2-7. Looked up from germline, CDR1 is SNHLY and CDR2 is FYNNEI. The CDR3 has 15 residues. The CDR3 reads CASSVGGGSTYEQYF. In DNA form, the CDR3 reads TGTGCCAGCAGTGTAGGGGGGGGATCCACCTACGAGCAGTACTTC.

The rearrangement joins TRBV7-9 to TRBJ2-1, with 9 nucleotides matching TRBD2. Germline values: CDR1 SEHNR, CDR2 FQNEAQ (reference sequence). The trim removed 5 bases at V and 3 bases at J, leaving 5 bases unmatched. The CDR3 is 15 amino acids. This CDR3 reads CASSPRGGGYNEQFF. Written as DNA, the CDR3 is TGTGCCAGCAGCCCGCGGGGGGGTGGCTACAATGAGCAGTTCTTC.

The J gene is TRBJ1-1, the V gene TRBV5-1; D call uncertain. Germline V gene data show CDR1 as SGHRS and CDR2 as YFSETQ. Trimming removed 1 base from V and 1 base from J, with 8 bases in between. This CDR3 has 14 residues. The CDR3 DNA reads TGCGCCAGCAGCTTGAATCCCGGGAACACTGAAGCTTTCTTT. Translation: CASSLNPGNTEAFF.

This clone was observed a single time. CDR3 protein: CASPLPSSARGYSNQPQHF. CDR3 in DNA: TGTGCCAGCCCTCTCCCTTCCTCCGCCCGGGGTTATAGCAATCAGCCCCAGCATTTT. V usage is TRBV9 and J usage is TRBJ1-5; D gene ambiguous. This CDR3 contains 19 residues. Germline values: CDR1 SGDLS, CDR2 YYNGEE. V dropped 7 bases and J dropped 0 bases, with 26 bases sitting between them.